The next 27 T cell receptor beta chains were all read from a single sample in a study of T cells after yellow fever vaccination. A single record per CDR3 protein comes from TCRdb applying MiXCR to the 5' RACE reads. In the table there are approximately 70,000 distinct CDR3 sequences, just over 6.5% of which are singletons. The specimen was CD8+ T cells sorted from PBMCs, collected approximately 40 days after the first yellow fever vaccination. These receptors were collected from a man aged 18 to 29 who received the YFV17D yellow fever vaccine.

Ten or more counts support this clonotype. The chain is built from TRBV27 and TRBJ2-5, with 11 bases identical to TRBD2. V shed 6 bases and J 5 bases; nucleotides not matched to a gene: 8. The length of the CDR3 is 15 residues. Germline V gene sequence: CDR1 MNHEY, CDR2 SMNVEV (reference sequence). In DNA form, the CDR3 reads TGTGCCAGCAGAGTCCTAGCGGGGGGCGGGGAGACCCAGTACTTC. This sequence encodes CASRVLAGGGETQYF.

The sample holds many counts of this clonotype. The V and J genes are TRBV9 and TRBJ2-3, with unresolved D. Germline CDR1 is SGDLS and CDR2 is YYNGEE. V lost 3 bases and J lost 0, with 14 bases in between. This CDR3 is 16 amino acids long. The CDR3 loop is CASSAQKRASTDTQYF. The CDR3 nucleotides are TGTGCCAGCAGCGCCCAGAAACGCGCTAGCACAGATACGCAGTATTTT.

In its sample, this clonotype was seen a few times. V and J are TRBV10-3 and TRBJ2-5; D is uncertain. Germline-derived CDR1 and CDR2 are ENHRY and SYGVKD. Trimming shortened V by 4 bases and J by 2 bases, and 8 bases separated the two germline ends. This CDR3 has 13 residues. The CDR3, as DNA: TGTGCCATCAGTGCGTCGGTTCAAGAGACCCAGTACTTC. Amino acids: CAISASVQETQYF.

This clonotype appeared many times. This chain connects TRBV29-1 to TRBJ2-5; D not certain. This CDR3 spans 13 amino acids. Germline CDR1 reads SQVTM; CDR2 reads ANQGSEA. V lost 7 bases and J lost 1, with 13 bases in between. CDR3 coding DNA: TGCAGCGAGTGGGCGGCCCTCCAAGAGACCCAGTACTTC. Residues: CSEWAALQETQYF.

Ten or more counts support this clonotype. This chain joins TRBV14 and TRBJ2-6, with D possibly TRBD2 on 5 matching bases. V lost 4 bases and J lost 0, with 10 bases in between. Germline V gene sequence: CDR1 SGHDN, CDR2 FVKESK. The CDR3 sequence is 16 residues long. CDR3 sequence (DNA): TGTGCCAGCAGCCCGTGGGCGGGCTCTGGGGCCAACGTCCTGACTTTC. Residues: CASSPWAGSGANVLTF.

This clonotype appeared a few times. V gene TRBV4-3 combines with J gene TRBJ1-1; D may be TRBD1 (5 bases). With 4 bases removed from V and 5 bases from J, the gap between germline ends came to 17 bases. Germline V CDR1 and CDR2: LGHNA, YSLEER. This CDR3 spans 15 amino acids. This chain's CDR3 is CASSPGWPGGTEAFF. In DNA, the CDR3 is TGCGCCAGCAGCCCCGGATGGCCGGGGGGGACTGAAGCTTTCTTT.

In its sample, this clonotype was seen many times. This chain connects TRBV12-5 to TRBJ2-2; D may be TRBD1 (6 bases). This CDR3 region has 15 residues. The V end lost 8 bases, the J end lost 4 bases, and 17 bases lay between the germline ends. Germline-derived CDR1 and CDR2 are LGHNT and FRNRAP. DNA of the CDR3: TGTGCTAGTCGTTATCGGGACAAGTCCACCGGGGAGCTGTTTTTT. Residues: CASRYRDKSTGELFF.

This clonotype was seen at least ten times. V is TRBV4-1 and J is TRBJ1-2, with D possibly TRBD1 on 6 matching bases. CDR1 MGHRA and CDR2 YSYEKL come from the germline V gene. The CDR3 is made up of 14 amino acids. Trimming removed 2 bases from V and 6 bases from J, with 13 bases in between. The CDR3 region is CASSQLTGLDGYTF. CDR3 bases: TGCGCCAGCAGCCAATTGACAGGTCTGGATGGCTACACCTTC.

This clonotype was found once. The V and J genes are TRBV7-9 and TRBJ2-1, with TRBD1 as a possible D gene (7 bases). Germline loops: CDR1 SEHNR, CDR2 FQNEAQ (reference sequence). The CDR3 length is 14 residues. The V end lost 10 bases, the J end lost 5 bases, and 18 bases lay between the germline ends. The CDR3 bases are TGTGCCATGAGCCCCGCGGGACAGCACAATGAGCAGTTCTTC. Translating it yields CAMSPAGQHNEQFF.

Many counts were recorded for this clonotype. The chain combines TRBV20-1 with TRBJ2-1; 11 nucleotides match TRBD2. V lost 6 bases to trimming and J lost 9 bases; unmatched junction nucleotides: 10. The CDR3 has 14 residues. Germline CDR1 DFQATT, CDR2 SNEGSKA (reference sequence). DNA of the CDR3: TGCAGTGCCCTTAGCGGGGGGGCTTCGGGTGAGCAGTTCTTC. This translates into CSALSGGASGEQFF.

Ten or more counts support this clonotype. In DNA form, the CDR3 reads TGCGCCAGCAGCCGGGCAGGGGGCGACACCGGGGAGCTGTTTTTT. Its translation: CASSRAGGDTGELFF. The V gene is TRBV5-1, the J gene TRBJ2-2; 8 bases agree with TRBD1. J gave up 3 bases and V 4 bases, and 5 bases lay outside the gene matches. From germline, CDR1 is SGHRS and CDR2 YFSETQ. CDR3 length: 15 residues.

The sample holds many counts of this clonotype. The CDR3 DNA is TGCAGTGCTAGCTTAGCGGGGGGGACAGATACGCAGTATTTT. It encodes CSASLAGGTDTQYF. This chain joins TRBV20-1 and TRBJ2-3; 11 bases match TRBD2. Germline V gene sequence: CDR1 DFQATT, CDR2 SNEGSKA (reference sequence). With 3 bases clipped from V and 3 bases from J, the junction kept 2 bases outside the gene matches. This CDR3 has 14 residues.

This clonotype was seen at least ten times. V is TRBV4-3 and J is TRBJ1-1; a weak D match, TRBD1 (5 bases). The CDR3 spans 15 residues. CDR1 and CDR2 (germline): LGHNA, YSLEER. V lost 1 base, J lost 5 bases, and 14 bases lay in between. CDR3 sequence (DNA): TGCGCCAGCAGCCAAGTTGACGGGGGTGGGACTGAAGCTTTCTTT. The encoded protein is CASSQVDGGGTEAFF.

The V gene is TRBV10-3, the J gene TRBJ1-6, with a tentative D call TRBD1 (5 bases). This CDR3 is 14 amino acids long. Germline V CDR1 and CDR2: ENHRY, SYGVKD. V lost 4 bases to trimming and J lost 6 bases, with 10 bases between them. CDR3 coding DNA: TGTGCCATCAGTGGTGGGGACGGTAATTCACCCCTCCACTTT. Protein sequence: CAISGGDGNSPLHF.

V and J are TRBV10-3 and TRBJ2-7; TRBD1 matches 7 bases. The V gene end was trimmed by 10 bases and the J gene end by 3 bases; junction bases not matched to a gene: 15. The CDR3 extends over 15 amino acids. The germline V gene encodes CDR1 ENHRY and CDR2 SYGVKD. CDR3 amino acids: CATKGAYETDYEQYV. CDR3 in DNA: TGTGCCACCAAGGGGGCCTACGAGACGGACTACGAGCAGTACGTC.

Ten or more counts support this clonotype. CDR3 coding DNA: TGTGCCAGTAGTATTGGGACGGCGAACACTGAAGCTTTCTTT. Protein sequence: CASSIGTANTEAFF. The genes are TRBV19 and TRBJ1-1, with a tentative D call TRBD1 (5 bases). The V gene lost 3 bases and the J gene lost 1 base, with 9 bases spanning the gap. The CDR3 covers 14 residues. Germline V lookup: CDR1 LNHDA, CDR2 SQIVND (reference sequence).

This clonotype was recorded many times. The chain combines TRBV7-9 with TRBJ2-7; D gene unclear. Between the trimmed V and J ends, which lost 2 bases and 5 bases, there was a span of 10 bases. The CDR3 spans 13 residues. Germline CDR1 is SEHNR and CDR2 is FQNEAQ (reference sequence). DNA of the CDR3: TGTGCCAGCAGCTTACAATGGGCAGACGAGCAGTACGTC. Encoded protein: CASSLQWADEQYV.

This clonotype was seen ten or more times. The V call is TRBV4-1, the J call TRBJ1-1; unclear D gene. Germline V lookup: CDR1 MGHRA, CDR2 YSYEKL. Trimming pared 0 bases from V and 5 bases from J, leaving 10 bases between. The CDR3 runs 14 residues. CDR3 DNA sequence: TGCGCCAGCAGCCAAGAAGAGGGATGGACTGAAGCTTTCTTT. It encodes CASSQEEGWTEAFF.

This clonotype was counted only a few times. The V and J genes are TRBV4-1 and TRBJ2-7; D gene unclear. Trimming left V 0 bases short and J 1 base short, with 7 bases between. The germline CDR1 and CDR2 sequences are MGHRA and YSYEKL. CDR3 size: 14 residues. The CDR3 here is CASSQEGWSYEQYF. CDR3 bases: TGCGCCAGCAGCCAAGAAGGTTGGTCCTACGAGCAGTACTTC.

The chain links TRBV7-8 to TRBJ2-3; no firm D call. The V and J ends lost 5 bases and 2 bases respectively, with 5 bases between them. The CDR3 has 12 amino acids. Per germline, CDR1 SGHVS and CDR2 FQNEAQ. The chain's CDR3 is CASSPPTDTQYF. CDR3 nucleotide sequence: TGTGCCAGCAGCCCACCCACAGATACGCAGTATTTT.

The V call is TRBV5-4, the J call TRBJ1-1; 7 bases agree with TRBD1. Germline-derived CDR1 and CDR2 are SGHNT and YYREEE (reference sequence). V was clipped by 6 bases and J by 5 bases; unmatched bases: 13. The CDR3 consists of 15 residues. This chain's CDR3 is CASTLGAPGGTEAFF. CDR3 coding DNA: TGTGCCAGCACCTTAGGCGCCCCAGGGGGGACTGAAGCTTTCTTT. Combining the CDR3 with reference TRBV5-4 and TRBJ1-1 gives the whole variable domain ETGVTQSPTHLIKTRGQQVTLRCSSQSGHNTVSWYQQALGQGPQFIFQYYREEENGRGNFPPRFSGLQFPNYSSELNVNALELDDSALYLCASTLGAPGGTEAFFGQGTRLTVV.

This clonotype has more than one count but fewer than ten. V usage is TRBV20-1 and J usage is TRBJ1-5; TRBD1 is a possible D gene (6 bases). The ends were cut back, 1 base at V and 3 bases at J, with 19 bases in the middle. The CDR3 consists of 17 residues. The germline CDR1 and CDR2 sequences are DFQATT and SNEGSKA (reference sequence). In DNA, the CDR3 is TGCAGTGCTAGAGTCTTAAAGGGCAGGGGTGTCAATCAGCCCCAGCATTTT. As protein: CSARVLKGRGVNQPQHF.

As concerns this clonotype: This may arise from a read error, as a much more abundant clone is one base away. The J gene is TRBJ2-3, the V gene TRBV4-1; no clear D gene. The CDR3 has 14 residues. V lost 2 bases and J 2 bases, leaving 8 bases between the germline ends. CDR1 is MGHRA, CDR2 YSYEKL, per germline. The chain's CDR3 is CASSQLKPTDTQYF. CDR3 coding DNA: TGCGCCAGCAGCCAACTGAAGCCCACAGATACGCAGTATTTT.

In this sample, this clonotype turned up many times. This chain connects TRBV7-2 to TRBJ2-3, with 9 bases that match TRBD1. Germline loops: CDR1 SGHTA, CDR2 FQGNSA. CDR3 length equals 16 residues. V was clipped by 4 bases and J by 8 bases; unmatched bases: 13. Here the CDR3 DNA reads TGTGCCAGCAGCTCCCGGGACAGGGTACCCTTCGCTACGCAGTATTTT. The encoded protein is CASSSRDRVPFATQYF.

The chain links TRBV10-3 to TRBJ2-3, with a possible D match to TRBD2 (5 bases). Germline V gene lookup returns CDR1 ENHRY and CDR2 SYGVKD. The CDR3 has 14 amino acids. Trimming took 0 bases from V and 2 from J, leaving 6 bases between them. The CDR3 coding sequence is TGTGCCATCAGTGAGTCGACTATCACAGATACGCAGTATTTT. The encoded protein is CAISESTITDTQYF.

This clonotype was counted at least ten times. CDR3 sequence (DNA): TGTGCCAGCAGCTTATCCGTCCCAGGCACCGGGGAGCTGTTTTTT. Translation: CASSLSVPGTGELFF. This rearrangement joins TRBV7-9 to TRBJ2-2; D is undetermined. The CDR3 length is 15 residues. V lost 2 bases and J 4 bases, leaving 11 bases between the germline ends. CDR1 is SEHNR and CDR2 is FQNEAQ in the germline V gene (reference sequence).

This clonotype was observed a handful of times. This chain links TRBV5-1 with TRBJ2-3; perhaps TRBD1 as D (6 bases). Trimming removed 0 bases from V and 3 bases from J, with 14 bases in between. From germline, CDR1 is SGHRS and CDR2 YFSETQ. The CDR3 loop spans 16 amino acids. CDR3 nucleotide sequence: TGCGCCAGCAGCTTGGAAGGAGTACAGGGAACAGATACGCAGTATTTT. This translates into CASSLEGVQGTDTQYF. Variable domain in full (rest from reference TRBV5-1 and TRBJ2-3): KAGVTQTPRYLIKTRGQQVTLSCSPISGHRSVSWYQQTPGQGLQFLFEYFSETQRNKGNFPGRFSGRQFSNSRSEMNVSTLELGDSALYLCASSLEGVQGTDTQYFGPGTRLTVL.